The 13 T cell receptor beta chains listed next were all sequenced from one sample in a study of cytomegalovirus exposure and HLA in healthy donors. The PCR made use of 60 Vbeta and 13 Jbeta primers. Profiling relied on immunoSEQ multiplex PCR, and the TCRdb table lists in-frame clones only, not all of them. The sample includes 95,000 to 100,000 clones, 75% to 80% of them seen just once. The sample consisted of PBMCs. These receptors were taken from a female donor in good health and CMV-seronegative.

The CDR3 DNA is TGTGCCAGCAGTCCTAGCATCGGCTCCTACAATGAGCAGTTCTTC. As protein: CASSPSIGSYNEQFF. V usage is TRBV11-2 and J usage is TRBJ2-1; possible D gene TRBD2, 5 bases. CDR3 length: 15 residues. V lost 6 bases to trimming and J lost 0 bases, with 12 bases between them. CDR1 SGHAT and CDR2 FQNNGV come from the germline V gene.

This clone showed up just a few times. This CDR3 is CASSSRTGGVGANVLTF. The CDR3 DNA is TGTGCCAGCAGCTCCCGGACAGGGGGCGTTGGGGCCAACGTCCTGACTTTC. The chain is built from TRBV5-4 and TRBJ2-6, with 11 bases lining up with TRBD1. Germline lookup yields CDR1 SGHNT and CDR2 YYREEE (reference sequence). Trimming at V came to 3 bases and at J to 3 bases, leaving 5 bases not matched to a gene. CDR3 length: 17 amino acids.

CDR3 nucleotide sequence: TGTGCCAGCAGCTTAAATGGACAGGGAAGGAATGAGCAGTTCTTC. It yields the protein CASSLNGQGRNEQFF. The chain is built from TRBV5-6 and TRBJ2-1; 8 nucleotides line up with TRBD1. V shed 2 bases, J shed 7 bases, and the junction held 8 bases outside the gene matches. The CDR3 runs 15 residues. The germline V gene has CDR1 SGHDT and CDR2 YYEEEE.

The chain joins TRBV5-1 to TRBJ1-1; no definite D call. The CDR3 has 14 residues. V was pared by 3 bases and J by 3 bases, with 12 bases between. Germline V lookup: CDR1 SGHRS, CDR2 YFSETQ. The chain's CDR3 is CASSCNPGYTEAFF. The DNA for the CDR3 is TGCGCCAGCAGCTGCAATCCCGGGTACACTGAAGCTTTCTTT.

The chain couples TRBV5-1 to TRBJ2-1; weak D call: TRBD1 (5 bases). V was pared by 4 bases and J by 5 bases, with 19 bases between. Germline CDR1 is SGHRS and CDR2 is YFSETQ. The length of the CDR3 is 16 residues. The CDR3 nucleotides read TGCGCCAGCAGCACTAATACAGGTTTGAGCAACAATGAGCAGTTCTTC. It specifies CASSTNTGLSNNEQFF. The full variable domain, completed using reference TRBV5-1 and TRBJ2-1, is KAGVTQTPRYLIKTRGQQVTLSCSPISGHRSVSWYQQTPGQGLQFLFEYFSETQRNKGNFPGRFSGRQFSNSRSEMNVSTLELGDSALYLCASSTNTGLSNNEQFFGPGTRLTVL.

V usage is TRBV2 and J usage is TRBJ1-3; 9 nucleotides line up with TRBD1. The CDR3 length is 15 residues. CDR1 and CDR2 from the germline V gene are SNHLY and FYNNEI. J was trimmed by 2 bases and V by 5 bases; bases with no gene match: 4. Here the CDR3 reads CASSPGQGPGNTIYF. For the CDR3, the DNA is TGTGCCAGCAGTCCGGGACAGGGCCCTGGAAACACCATATATTTT. The whole variable domain, remainder taken from reference TRBV2 and TRBJ1-3, is EPEVTQTPSHQVTQMGQEVILRCVPISNHLYFYWYRQILGQKVEFLVSFYNNEISEKSEIFDDQFSVERPDGSNFTLKIRSTKLEDSAMYFCASSPGQGPGNTIYFGEGSWLTVV.

This chain connects TRBV7-9 to TRBJ1-1, with 7 bases lining up with TRBD1. CDR1 and CDR2 (germline): SEHNR, FQNEAQ (reference sequence). Trimming took 3 bases from V and 11 from J; bases not matched to a gene: 9. The CDR3 has 13 residues. In nucleotides, the CDR3 is TGTGCCAGCAGCTTGGTACAGGGGTTGGAGGCTTTCTTT. Amino acid sequence: CASSLVQGLEAFF.

V is TRBV11-2 and J is TRBJ2-5, with D possibly TRBD2 on 7 matching bases. CDR1 and CDR2 (germline): SGHAT, FQNNGV. The V end lost 2 bases, the J end lost 4 bases, and 20 bases lay between the germline ends. The CDR3 runs to 17 residues. The CDR3 DNA reads TGTGCCAGCAGCTTACTGGGGGGCCGACCGGGGGGAGAGACCCAGTACTTC. Protein: CASSLLGGRPGGETQYF.

The J gene is TRBJ2-1, the V gene TRBV7-2; D not certain. Trimming stripped 5 bases from V and 10 bases from J, with 12 bases between. Germline CDR1 reads SGHTA; CDR2 reads FQGNSA. This CDR3 is 12 amino acids long. The CDR3 DNA follows: TGTGCCAGCAGCGCCAGTAATGTGGAGCAGTTCTTC. Protein: CASSASNVEQFF.

The genes are TRBV7-8 and TRBJ2-1, with TRBD2 matching over 11 bases. This CDR3 has 19 amino acids. CDR1 and CDR2 from the germline V gene are SGHVS and FQNEAQ. The V and J ends lost 4 bases and 10 bases, in that order; junction bases with no gene match: 21. CDR3 sequence: CASSSPGLAEARIQWEQFF. DNA for the CDR3: TGTGCCAGCAGCTCCCCGGGACTAGCGGAAGCTAGAATACAATGGGAGCAGTTCTTC. Complete variable domain (other parts from reference TRBV7-8 and TRBJ2-1): GAGVSQSPRYKVAKRGQDVALRCDPISGHVSLFWYQQALGQGPEFLTYFQNEAQLDKSGLPSDRFFAERPEGSVSTLKIQRTQQEDSAVYLCASSSPGLAEARIQWEQFFGPGTRLTVL.

This chain's CDR3 is CASSGQGALGNSPLHF. The CDR3 bases are TGTGCCAGCAGCGGCCAGGGGGCTCTGGGTAATTCACCCCTCCACTTT. The chain uses TRBV7-9 and TRBJ1-6; 8 nucleotides line up with TRBD1. This CDR3 region has 16 residues. Germline trimming cut 5 bases from V and 6 bases from J; bases unmatched to any gene: 9. CDR1 and CDR2 from the germline V gene are SEHNR and FQNEAQ (reference sequence).

The genes are TRBV11-2 and TRBJ2-1, with a weak D call TRBD1 (5 bases). Trimming stripped 1 base from V and 8 bases from J, with 12 bases between. The CDR3 sequence is 14 residues long. From germline, CDR1 is SGHAT and CDR2 FQNNGV. As DNA, the CDR3 is TGTGCCAGCAGCTTAGCAGGCAGGGTGCATGAGCAGTTCTTC. The encoded protein is CASSLAGRVHEQFF.

This clone was seen once. This chain uses TRBV6-5 with TRBJ1-5; TRBD1 aligns across 8 bases. This CDR3 comprises 15 residues. CDR1 is MNHEY and CDR2 is SVGAGI in the germline V gene. The trim removed 5 bases at V and 3 bases at J, leaving 6 bases unmatched. For the CDR3, the DNA is TGTGCCAGCAGTCCGTTGGACAGGGTCAATCAGCCCCAGCATTTT. Protein product: CASSPLDRVNQPQHF.